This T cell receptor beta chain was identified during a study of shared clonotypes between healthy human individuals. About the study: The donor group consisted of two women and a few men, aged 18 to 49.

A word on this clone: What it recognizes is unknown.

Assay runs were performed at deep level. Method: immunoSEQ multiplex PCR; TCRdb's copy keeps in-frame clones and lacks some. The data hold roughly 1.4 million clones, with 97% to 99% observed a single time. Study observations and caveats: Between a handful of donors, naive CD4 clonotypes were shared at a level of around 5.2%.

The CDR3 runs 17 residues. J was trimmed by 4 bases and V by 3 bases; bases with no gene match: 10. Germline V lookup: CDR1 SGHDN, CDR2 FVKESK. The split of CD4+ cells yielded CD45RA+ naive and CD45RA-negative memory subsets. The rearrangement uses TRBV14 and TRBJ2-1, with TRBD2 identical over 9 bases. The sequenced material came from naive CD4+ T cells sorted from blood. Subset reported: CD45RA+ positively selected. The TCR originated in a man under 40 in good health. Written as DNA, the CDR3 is TGTGCCAGCAGCCACCCCGCCGGGACTAGCTTTTACAATGAGCAGTTCTTC. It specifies CASSHPAGTSFYNEQFF.